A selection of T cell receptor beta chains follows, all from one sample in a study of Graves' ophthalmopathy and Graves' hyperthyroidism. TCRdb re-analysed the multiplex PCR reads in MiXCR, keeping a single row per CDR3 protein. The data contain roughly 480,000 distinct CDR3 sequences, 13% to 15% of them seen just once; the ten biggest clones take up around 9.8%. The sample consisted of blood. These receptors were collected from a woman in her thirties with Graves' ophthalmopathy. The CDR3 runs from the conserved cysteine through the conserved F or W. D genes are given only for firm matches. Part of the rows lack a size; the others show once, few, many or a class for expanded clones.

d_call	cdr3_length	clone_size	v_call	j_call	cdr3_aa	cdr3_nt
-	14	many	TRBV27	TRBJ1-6	CASSFKGVGAPLHF	TGTGCCAGCAGTTTTAAGGGCGTGGGGGCACCCCTCCACTTT
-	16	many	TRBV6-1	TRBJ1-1	CASSEGGYRLNTEAFF	TGTGCCAGCAGTGAAGGGGGCTACAGGTTGAACACTGAAGCTTTCTTT
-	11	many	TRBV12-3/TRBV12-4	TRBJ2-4	CASSSKNIQYF	TGTGCCAGCAGTTCTAAAAACATTCAGTACTTC
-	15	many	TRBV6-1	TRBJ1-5	CASSEREGGRQPQHF	TGTGCCAGCAGTGAACGCGAGGGGGGTCGCCAGCCCCAGCATTTT
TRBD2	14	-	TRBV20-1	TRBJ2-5	CSARRGGAQETQYF	TGCAGCGCTAGACGCGGGGGGGCTCAAGAGACCCAGTACTTC
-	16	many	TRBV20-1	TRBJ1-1	CSAREFKMSFNTEAFF	TGCAGTGCTAGAGAATTCAAAATGTCCTTCAACACTGAAGCTTTCTTT
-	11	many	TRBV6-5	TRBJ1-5	CASKPPQPQHF	TGTGCCAGCAAACCTCCCCAGCCCCAGCATTTT
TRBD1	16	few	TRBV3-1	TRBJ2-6	CASSLRTGSGANVLTF	TGTGCCAGCAGCCTGAGGACAGGCTCTGGGGCCAACGTCCTGACTTTC
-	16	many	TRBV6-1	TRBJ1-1	CASSEWGISMNTEAFF	TGTGCCAGCAGTGAGTGGGGCATATCCATGAACACTGAAGCTTTCTTT
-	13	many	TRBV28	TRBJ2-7	CASAGDRISEQYF	TGTGCCAGTGCTGGAGACAGAATCTCCGAGCAGTACTTC
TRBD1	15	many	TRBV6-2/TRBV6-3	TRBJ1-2	CASSYGTGVYYGYTF	TGTGCCAGCAGTTATGGGACAGGCGTTTATTATGGCTACACCTTC
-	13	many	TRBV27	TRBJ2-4	CASSLIAKNIQYF	TGTGCCAGCAGTTTGATAGCCAAAAACATTCAGTACTTC
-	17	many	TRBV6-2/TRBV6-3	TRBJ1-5	CASSYSKRHYSNQPQHF	TGTGCCAGCAGTTACTCGAAGCGACATTATAGCAATCAGCCCCAGCATTTT
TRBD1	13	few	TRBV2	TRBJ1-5	CASSSGGAGPQHF	TGTGCCAGCAGTTCAGGGGGCGCCGGGCCCCAGCATTTT
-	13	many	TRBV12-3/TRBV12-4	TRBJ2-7	CASSFRDPYEQYF	TGTGCCAGCAGTTTCAGGGATCCCTACGAGCAGTACTTC
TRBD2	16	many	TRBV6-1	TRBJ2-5	CASGNSGPSFQETQYF	TGTGCCAGCGGAAATAGCGGGCCATCGTTCCAAGAGACCCAGTACTTC
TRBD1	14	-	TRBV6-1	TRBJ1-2	CASSDGGQGLGYTF	TGTGCCAGCAGTGATGGGGGACAGGGGCTTGGCTACACCTTC
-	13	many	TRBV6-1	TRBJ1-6	CGGSSSYNSPLHF	TGTGGGGGCAGCAGCTCCTATAATTCACCCCTCCACTTT
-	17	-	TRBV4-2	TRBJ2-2	CASSQDWRGVSTGELFF	TGTGCCAGCAGCCAAGATTGGAGAGGGGTTAGCACCGGGGAGCTGTTTTTT